This T cell receptor (beta chain) came from a study of neurological immune-mediated disorders. General study points: When grouped phylogenetically, the repertoires of 18 of the 34 multiple sclerosis patients fell together in one related-CDR3 cluster, which is a possible signature.

Germline V gene sequence: CDR1 ENHRY, CDR2 SYGVKD. Between the trimmed V and J ends, which lost 4 bases and 3 bases, there was a span of 7 bases. CDR3 size: 13 residues. Libraries from sorted cells each used 800,000 to 1,000,000 CD4+ or CD8+ T cells. TCRdb itself ran the 5' RACE reads through MiXCR, one entry per CDR3 protein. The sample lists roughly 60,000 distinct CDR3 sequences, over 3.5% occurring once. This clonotype was picked up many times. The antigen is unknown. The sequence was collected from a woman aged 40 to 49 with multiple sclerosis. The chain employs TRBV10-3 and TRBJ1-5, with a tentative D call TRBD1 (5 bases). The sequencing sample was made of CD4+ T cells from blood. CDR3 sequence reads: CAISGGDNQPQHF. In DNA form, the CDR3 reads TGTGCCATCAGTGGGGGGGACAATCAGCCCCAGCATTTT.